One sample yielded the 21 T cell receptor beta chains listed below, sequenced in a study of human T cells and chemical hapten exposure. TCRdb analysed the RACE reads with MiXCR anew, one entry per CDR3 protein. The profile shows 75,000 to 95,000 distinct CDR3 sequences, about 11% of them singletons. Time point meaning: patch test 2, 6 weeks after DPC sensitization. Treatment meaning: therapeutic diphenylcyclopropenone sensitization with weekly scalp DPC. This material consisted of whole blood, taken in connection with sensitization to the hapten diphenylcyclopropenone (DPC). These receptor sequences come from a man in his forties with alopecia areata. Some clones in this sample may be carry-over from other donors' samples.

The sample holds many counts of this clonotype. The CDR3 DNA reads TGCAGCACCGGGACTAGCGGGAGTCCCCCACAAGAGACCCAGTACTTC. It encodes CSTGTSGSPPQETQYF. The V call is TRBV29-1, the J call TRBJ2-5; 14 bases agree with TRBD2. Losses at the gene ends were 8 bases for V and 2 bases for J; bases not matched to a gene: 10. The CDR3 totals 16 residues. Germline CDR1 reads SQVTM; CDR2 reads ANQGSEA.

This clonotype appeared a few times. The chain links TRBV7-3 to TRBJ2-3; possibly TRBD2 for D (6 bases). The ends were cut back, 5 bases at V and 6 bases at J, with 18 bases in the middle. The CDR3 spans 15 residues. Germline CDR1 is SGHTA and CDR2 is FQGTGA. The CDR3 region has the DNA TGTGCCAGCAGCAAAGGGACTCTCATAGGGGATACGCAGTATTTT. Its translation is CASSKGTLIGDTQYF.

V gene TRBV24-1 combines with J gene TRBJ2-3; 8 nucleotides align to TRBD1. V dropped 4 bases and J dropped 4; count of bases not matched to a gene: 9. This CDR3 region has 16 residues. CDR1 and CDR2 (germline): KGHDR, SFDVKD. This CDR3 is CATSDTTGVGPDTQYF. The CDR3 DNA follows: TGTGCCACCAGTGACACGACAGGGGTTGGTCCAGATACGCAGTATTTT.

This clonotype appeared a few times. The gene calls are TRBV2 and TRBJ1-6; D is possibly TRBD1 (6 bases). The germline V gene has CDR1 SNHLY and CDR2 FYNNEI. V was clipped by 3 bases and J by 10 bases, with 16 bases between them. This CDR3 contains 15 residues. The CDR3 here is CASSDTAGVRSPLHF. CDR3 in DNA: TGTGCCAGCAGTGATACTGCAGGGGTACGGTCACCCCTCCACTTT.

The rearrangement uses TRBV29-1 and TRBJ1-1, with TRBD1 identical over 7 bases. The CDR3 is 17 residues long. Germline loops: CDR1 SQVTM, CDR2 ANQGSEA. V lost 4 bases to trimming and J lost 6 bases; unmatched junction nucleotides: 20. The CDR3 bases are TGCAGCGTTGGTGTACGGGGGAGGGGGCGCGAGATCGCTGAAGCTTTCTTT. Residues: CSVGVRGRGREIAEAFF.

There are many counts of this clonotype. The chain has TRBV7-2 and TRBJ2-2; 8 bases line up with TRBD1. Germline V gene data show CDR1 as SGHTA and CDR2 as FQGNSA. Trimming cost V 6 bases and J 4 bases; bases outside gene matches: 7. CDR3 length equals 15 residues. This CDR3 reads CASSPRTGSTGELFF. CDR3 DNA: TGTGCCAGCAGTCCCCGGACAGGGAGCACCGGGGAGCTGTTTTTT.

There are a few counts of this clonotype. The rearrangement uses TRBV6-5 and TRBJ1-1; tentatively, D is TRBD1 (6 bases). The germline CDR1 and CDR2 sequences are MNHEY and SVGAGI. V lost 3 bases and J lost 8, with 19 bases in between. The CDR3 is 15 residues long. CDR3 amino acids: CASSYPGHQLGEAFF. The DNA for the CDR3 is TGTGCCAGCAGTTATCCGGGACACCAGTTGGGAGAAGCTTTCTTT.

The gene calls are TRBV6-1 and TRBJ2-5, with a possible D match to TRBD1 (5 bases). The CDR3 contains 13 residues. Germline lookup yields CDR1 MNHNS and CDR2 SASEGT. Deletions cut 8 bases from V and 4 bases from J, with 14 bases between. The CDR3 region is CASARETVETQYF. CDR3 in DNA: TGTGCCAGCGCTCGTGAGACAGTAGAGACCCAGTACTTC.

This clonotype was detected a few times. The chain joins TRBV27 to TRBJ2-3, with D unresolved. The CDR3 contains 16 residues. CDR1 is MNHEY, CDR2 SMNVEV, per germline (reference sequence). V was clipped by 5 bases and J by 1 base, with 16 bases between them. The CDR3 sequence is CASSLHRLMGTDTQYF. The CDR3 nucleotides read TGTGCCAGCAGTCTCCATAGACTCATGGGCACAGATACGCAGTATTTT.

This clonotype was observed at least ten times. The rearrangement links TRBV29-1 to TRBJ1-1; possibly TRBD1 for D (6 bases). Trimming took 8 bases from V and 0 from J, leaving 10 bases between them. CDR3 length: 12 amino acids. Per germline, CDR1 SQVTM and CDR2 ANQGSEA. CDR3 sequence: CSIGTLNTEAFF. The CDR3 DNA reads TGCAGCATAGGGACACTGAACACTGAAGCTTTCTTT.

This clonotype was picked up a small number of times. The chain couples TRBV30 to TRBJ1-1; D is ambiguous. Germline loops: CDR1 GTSNPN, CDR2 SVGIG (reference sequence). This CDR3 has 14 amino acids. V lost 0 bases and J 6 bases, leaving 14 bases between the germline ends. The CDR3 region is CAWSVGQLLPEAFF. CDR3 DNA: TGTGCCTGGAGTGTAGGGCAGTTATTACCTGAAGCTTTCTTT.

The rearrangement links TRBV18 to TRBJ1-4; TRBD1 matches 8 bases. J lost 6 bases, V lost 4 bases, and 7 bases had no gene match. CDR1 and CDR2 from the germline V gene are KGHSH and LQKENI. The CDR3 is 15 residues long. The CDR3 here is CASSLGQGLDEKLFF. In DNA, the CDR3 is TGTGCCAGCTCACTTGGACAGGGTTTGGATGAAAAACTGTTTTTT.

This clonotype was counted a few times. The chain links TRBV6-5 to TRBJ1-1; a weak D match, TRBD1 (5 bases). This CDR3 contains 18 residues. V was shortened by 2 bases and J by 6 bases, with 25 bases between the two germline ends. Germline loops: CDR1 MNHEY, CDR2 SVGAGI. The CDR3 sequence is CASSYLTVTIPGPPEAFF. The CDR3 DNA reads TGTGCCAGCAGTTACCTGACGGTTACCATCCCGGGGCCCCCTGAAGCTTTCTTT.

This clonotype appeared a few times. The chain uses TRBV6-2 or TRBV6-3 and TRBJ2-2; weak D call: TRBD2 (5 bases). Deletions cut 0 bases from V and 8 bases from J, with 19 bases between. Germline CDR1 and CDR2: MNHEY and SVGEGT. This CDR3 spans 17 amino acids. CDR3 in DNA: TGTGCCAGCAGTTACTCGACCCCTATGCTAGCAGCGGGGGAGCTGTTTTTT. This gives the protein CASSYSTPMLAAGELFF.

This chain links TRBV19 with TRBJ2-2; D remains ambiguous. Germline assignment: CDR1 LNHDA and CDR2 SQIVND (reference sequence). This CDR3 region has 15 residues. V lost 10 bases and J lost 4, with 19 bases in between. This CDR3 reads CATRPAQTSTGELFF. The CDR3 DNA reads as TGTGCCACGCGACCTGCACAGACGAGCACCGGGGAGCTGTTTTTT.

This clonotype came up many times. Here the CDR3 reads CATSDPLAGNTGELFF. In nucleotides, the CDR3 is TGTGCCACCAGTGACCCCCTAGCGGGAAACACCGGGGAGCTGTTTTTT. The V call is TRBV24-1, the J call TRBJ2-2; the match to TRBD2 covers 9 bases. Germline trimming cut 4 bases from V and 2 bases from J; bases unmatched to any gene: 4. The CDR3 runs 16 residues. Germline assignment: CDR1 KGHDR and CDR2 SFDVKD.

This clonotype came up a few times. The chain has TRBV6-2 or TRBV6-3 and TRBJ1-5; D call uncertain. Germline V gene data show CDR1 as MNHEY and CDR2 as SVGEGT. V gave up 6 bases and J gave up 0 bases, with 12 bases separating them. The CDR3 totals 15 residues. The CDR3: CASSRAGISNQPQHF. The CDR3 DNA is TGTGCCAGCAGCCGCGCAGGAATTAGCAATCAGCCCCAGCATTTT.

This clonotype was counted only a few times. The chain employs TRBV3-1 and TRBJ2-1, with 8 bases fitting TRBD2. The CDR3 is 15 amino acids. The germline CDR1 and CDR2 sequences are LGHDT and YNNKEL (reference sequence). Trimming took 2 bases from V and 8 from J; bases not matched to a gene: 8. CDR3 nucleotides: TGTGCCAGCAGCCAACCGGGACTAGGGGACGATGAGCAGTTCTTC. It encodes CASSQPGLGDDEQFF.

In its sample, this clonotype was seen a few times. The rearrangement joins TRBV11-2 to TRBJ2-2; D not certain. Germline assignment: CDR1 SGHAT and CDR2 FQNNGV. Trimming cost V 1 base and J 7 bases, with 7 bases left between them. The CDR3 loop spans 13 amino acids. The CDR3 loop reads CASSLGHFGELFF. In DNA form, the CDR3 reads TGTGCCAGCAGCTTAGGACATTTCGGGGAGCTGTTTTTT.

This chain joins TRBV10-3 and TRBJ2-6; D is perhaps TRBD2 (6 bases). Germline V gene lookup returns CDR1 ENHRY and CDR2 SYGVKD. V was clipped by 0 bases and J by 0 bases, with 12 bases between them. The CDR3 loop spans 18 amino acids. The CDR3 nucleotides are TGTGCCATCAGTGAGTCGGGAGGCAGGAACTCTGGGGCCAACGTCCTGACTTTC. Protein sequence: CAISESGGRNSGANVLTF.

The rearrangement joins TRBV14 to TRBJ2-7; 13 bases are shared with TRBD2. Unmatched junction bases numbered 8, after V lost 2 bases and J lost 1 base. The CDR3 is made up of 18 amino acids. In germline, CDR1 is SGHDN, CDR2 FVKESK. The CDR3 here is CASSQRTSGSRFSYEQYF. The CDR3 DNA reads TGTGCCAGCAGCCAAAGGACTAGCGGGAGCCGTTTTTCCTACGAGCAGTACTTC. The full variable domain, with the rest looked up from reference TRBV14 and TRBJ2-7, is EAGVTQFPSHSVIEKGQTVTLRCDPISGHDNLYWYRRVMGKEIKFLLHFVKESKQDESGMPNNRFLAERTGGTYSTLKVQPAELEDSGVYFCASSQRTSGSRFSYEQYFGPGTRLTVT.